A single sample gave rise to the 18 T cell receptor beta chains below, sequenced in a study of T cell responses to AZD1222 COVID-19 vaccine (dated by TCRdb to the early 2020s). The time point label corresponds to: baseline before first vaccination. The library was generated by the immunoSEQ multiplex PCR assay. Not all clones reach the TCRdb copy of this immuneACCESS table, which keeps in-frame sequences only. Checked studies attribute under half of the gap to unresolved V genes and leave the rest unexplained. For this sample there are approximately 110,000 clones; roughly 84% appear just once. The top ten constitute around 10% of the sample. The source material was peripheral blood, sampled on day 0 of AZD1222 vaccination. These receptors all come from an adult in good health.

This rearrangement joins TRBV7-9 to TRBJ2-5; D is unclear. The CDR3 is made up of 15 amino acids. Trimming removed 2 bases at V and 1 base at J, with 11 bases between. From germline, CDR1 is SEHNR and CDR2 FQNEAQ (reference sequence). The CDR3 DNA follows: TGTGCCAGCAGCTTACGTCTCTCCCGCCAAGAGACCCAGTACTTC. As protein: CASSLRLSRQETQYF.

The genes are TRBV12-3 or TRBV12-4 and TRBJ1-5; no clear D gene. Trimming pared 6 bases from V and 1 base from J, leaving 4 bases between. This CDR3 has 12 residues. The CDR3 DNA follows: TGTGCCAGCAGGGAGAGCAATCAGCCCCAGCATTTT. It translates to CASRESNQPQHF.

The rearrangement links TRBV19 to TRBJ1-4, with 8 bases that match TRBD1. The trim removed 5 bases at V and 5 bases at J, leaving 7 bases unmatched. Germline loops: CDR1 LNHDA, CDR2 SQIVND (reference sequence). This CDR3 contains 15 residues. The CDR3 nucleotides are TGTGCCAGTAGTCCGAGGACAGGGAGAAATGAAAAACTGTTTTTT. Its translation: CASSPRTGRNEKLFF. Based on the CDR3 plus reference TRBV19 and TRBJ1-4, the full variable domain is DGGITQSPKYLFRKEGQNVTLSCEQNLNHDAMYWYRQDPGQGLRLIYYSQIVNDFQKGDIAEGYSVSREKKESFPLTVTSAQKNPTAFYLCASSPRTGRNEKLFFGSGTQLSVL.

The chain joins TRBV11-3 to TRBJ2-7; the match to TRBD1 covers 7 bases. With 2 bases clipped from V and 2 bases from J, the junction kept 6 bases outside the gene matches. This CDR3 has 15 amino acids. Germline V gives CDR1 SGHNT, CDR2 YENEEA. The CDR3 DNA is TGTGCCAGCAGCTTAACCGGGACAGTAACCTACGAGCAGTACTTC. Translating it yields CASSLTGTVTYEQYF.

The chain has TRBV12-3 or TRBV12-4 and TRBJ1-5; the D is unclear. Between the trimmed V and J ends, which lost 3 bases and 7 bases, there was a span of 10 bases. This CDR3 is built from 13 residues. CDR3 coding DNA: TGTGCCAGCAGTTTGAGGAGGGAACAGCCCCAGCATTTT. This encodes CASSLRREQPQHF.

The chain uses TRBV5-4 and TRBJ1-1; TRBD1 matches 8 bases. With 0 bases clipped from V and 5 bases from J, the junction kept 6 bases outside the gene matches. Germline V gene sequence: CDR1 SGHNT, CDR2 YYREEE (reference sequence). The CDR3 covers 15 residues. The CDR3 region is CASSLAGGPYTEAFF. The CDR3 DNA sequence: TGTGCCAGCAGCTTGGCAGGGGGCCCCTATACTGAAGCTTTCTTT.

V usage is TRBV3-1 (or the pseudogene TRBV3-2) and J usage is TRBJ2-5; 12 bases agree with TRBD2. Trimming removed 1 base from V and 5 bases from J; junction bases left unmatched: 8. Germline CDR1 is LGHDT and CDR2 is YNNKEL (reference sequence). This CDR3 has 17 amino acids. CDR3: CASSQVPSGGAEETQYF. For the CDR3, the DNA is TGTGCCAGCAGCCAAGTCCCTAGCGGGGGGGCCGAGGAGACCCAGTACTTC.

This chain uses TRBV7-3 with TRBJ2-1; the D gene is possibly TRBD2 (6 bases). Trimming removed 2 bases from V and 7 bases from J, with 15 bases in between. Germline V gene data show CDR1 as SGHTA and CDR2 as FQGTGA. The CDR3 is 15 amino acids. The CDR3 reads CASSLLGGLGNEQFF. CDR3 sequence (DNA): TGTGCCAGCAGCTTATTGGGGGGACTGGGGAATGAGCAGTTCTTC.

The chain carries TRBV6-2 or TRBV6-3 and TRBJ2-7; D assignment may be TRBD1 or TRBD2 (5 bases each). This CDR3 comprises 17 residues. Trimming removed 4 bases at V and 1 base at J, with 20 bases between. CDR1 and CDR2 from the germline V gene are MNHEY and SVGEGT. CDR3 nucleotide sequence: TGTGCCAGCAGTTCAGATCTTGGGCAGGGAGCTTCCTACGAGCAGTACTTC. Translation: CASSSDLGQGASYEQYF.

The chain links TRBV10-3 to TRBJ2-3; tentatively, D is TRBD2 (6 bases). The length of the CDR3 is 16 residues. Germline values: CDR1 ENHRY, CDR2 SYGVKD. Trimming took 5 bases from V and 0 from J, leaving 15 bases between them. The CDR3 nucleotides read TGTGCCATCAGTTCATATAGCGGATCTAGCACAGATACGCAGTATTTT. Its translation is CAISSYSGSSTDTQYF.

The chain recombines TRBV6-6 with TRBJ1-6, with D perhaps matching TRBD1 (5 bases). The CDR3 extends over 15 amino acids. V lost 0 bases and J lost 9, with 12 bases in between. Germline V gene data show CDR1 as MNHNY and CDR2 as SVGAGI (reference sequence). The CDR3 sequence is CASSYSILGGSPLHF. As DNA, the CDR3 is TGTGCCAGCAGTTACTCGATCCTCGGGGGTTCACCCCTCCACTTT.

The J gene is TRBJ2-7, the V gene TRBV27; 8 bases fit TRBD2. J was trimmed by 2 bases and V by 8 bases; bases with no gene match: 11. Germline CDR1 MNHEY, CDR2 SMNVEV (reference sequence). CDR3 size: 15 residues. The CDR3 DNA reads as TGTGCCAGCCTCTCATGGACTAGCTTAACCTACGAGCAGTACTTC. It yields the protein CASLSWTSLTYEQYF.

This sequence joins TRBV5-1 and TRBJ2-3, with 10 bases lining up with TRBD2. This CDR3 region has 18 residues. CDR1 SGHRS and CDR2 YFSETQ come from the germline V gene. Trimming took 3 bases from V and 1 from J; bases not matched to a gene: 11. Here the CDR3 reads CASSSGSALAGGTDTQYF. The CDR3 coding sequence is TGCGCCAGCAGCTCTGGTTCAGCTCTAGCGGGGGGCACAGATACGCAGTATTTT.

In its sample, this clone was seen a few times. The chain employs TRBV6-5 and TRBJ2-1; 8 bases line up with TRBD2. V shed 11 bases, J shed 2 bases, and the junction held 5 bases outside the gene matches. This CDR3 has 13 amino acids. Germline V gives CDR1 MNHEY, CDR2 SVGAGI. Here the CDR3 reads CAVSAGAYNEQFF. Here the CDR3 DNA reads TGTGCCGTGTCAGCGGGGGCCTACAATGAGCAGTTCTTC.

This clone occurred a few times. The chain has TRBV12-3 or TRBV12-4 and TRBJ1-1; D may be TRBD1 (6 bases). V gave up 1 base and J gave up 8 bases, with 11 bases separating them. The CDR3 sequence is 13 residues long. CDR3 coding DNA: TGTGCCAGCAGTTTAGGTCTGCAGGGGGAAGCTTTCTTT. Translation gives CASSLGLQGEAFF.

The V and J genes are TRBV29-1 and TRBJ1-1; D is ambiguous. Trimming stripped 0 bases from V and 2 bases from J, with 7 bases between. The CDR3 is 13 amino acids. Germline CDR1 is SQVTM and CDR2 is ANQGSEA. For the CDR3, the DNA is TGCAGCGTTGAAGATAAAAGAAACACTGAAGCTTTCTTT. Residues: CSVEDKRNTEAFF.

The rearrangement links TRBV19 to TRBJ1-4, with D possibly matching TRBD1 (6 bases). Germline CDR1 and CDR2: LNHDA and SQIVND (reference sequence). The CDR3 sequence is 13 residues long. The V gene lost 5 bases and the J gene lost 6 bases, with 10 bases spanning the gap. The CDR3: CASSVRGYEKLFF. DNA of the CDR3: TGTGCCAGTAGTGTCAGGGGTTATGAAAAACTGTTTTTT.

The gene calls are TRBV3-1 (or the pseudogene TRBV3-2) and TRBJ1-4, with D possibly TRBD1 on 5 matching bases. V lost 2 bases and J 4 bases, leaving 17 bases between the germline ends. The CDR3 totals 17 residues. In germline, CDR1 is LGHDT, CDR2 YNNKEL (reference sequence). The CDR3 coding sequence is TGTGCCAGCAGCCAACCGCTAAAGGGACGGGGTAATGAAAAACTGTTTTTT. Amino acids: CASSQPLKGRGNEKLFF.